These T cell receptor beta chains were read from a single sample in a study of read filtering for tumor transcriptome and immune sequencing. TCRdb re-derived calls from the reads in MiXCR, one entry per CDR3 protein. The sample lists tens of thousands of distinct CDR3 sequences, approximately 14% occurring once. What was sequenced was a population of CD138-negative cells sorted from bone marrow. Source of these receptors: a donor at least 40 years old with multiple myeloma. Both conserved end residues are part of each CDR3. D genes are given only for firm matches. Only part of the rows carry a size: once, few, many, or a class if the clone is expanded.

v_call: TRBV2
clone_size: many
j_call: TRBJ2-3
d_call: TRBD2
cdr3_nt: TGTGCCAGCCAGCGGGAGGTGACGAGCACAGATACGCAGTATTTT
cdr3_aa: CASQREVTSTDTQYF

v_call: TRBV4-1
clone_size: NA
j_call: TRBJ1-5
d_call: NA
cdr3_nt: TGCGCCAGCAGCCAAAACACTGGGGGCGGTCAGCCCCAGCATTTT
cdr3_aa: CASSQNTGGGQPQHF

v_call: TRBV9
clone_size: once
j_call: TRBJ2-1
d_call: NA
cdr3_nt: TGTGCCAGCAGCGTAGGCGGGTACTCCTACAATGAGCAGTTCTTC
cdr3_aa: CASSVGGYSYNEQFF

v_call: TRBV3-1
clone_size: few
j_call: TRBJ2-3
d_call: TRBD2
cdr3_nt: TGTGCCAGCAGCCAAGAACTAGCGAGGCCAACAGATACGCAGTATTTT
cdr3_aa: CASSQELARPTDTQYF

v_call: TRBV29-1
clone_size: many
j_call: TRBJ2-5
d_call: TRBD2
cdr3_nt: TGCAGCGGACTAGCGGGAGTGGAGACCCAGTACTTC
cdr3_aa: CSGLAGVETQYF

v_call: TRBV30
clone_size: few
j_call: TRBJ2-7
d_call: TRBD2
cdr3_nt: TGTGCCTGGAGTATCGCGGGAGGAGGGATCTACGAGCAGTACTTC
cdr3_aa: CAWSIAGGGIYEQYF

v_call: TRBV15
clone_size: many
j_call: TRBJ2-1
d_call: TRBD1
cdr3_nt: TGTGCCACCAGCCTCCGACAGGGGGAGGATGAGCAGTTCTTC
cdr3_aa: CATSLRQGEDEQFF

v_call: TRBV4-3
clone_size: many
j_call: TRBJ1-1
d_call: NA
cdr3_nt: TGCGCCAGCAGCCAAGAATCAGGGAGGAACACTGAAGCTTTCTTT
cdr3_aa: CASSQESGRNTEAFF

v_call: TRBV29-1
clone_size: many
j_call: TRBJ2-2
d_call: NA
cdr3_nt: TGCAGCGTCCCCTTAGGCGGGGGCCCCACCGGGGAGCTGTTTTTT
cdr3_aa: CSVPLGGGPTGELFF

v_call: TRBV5-1
clone_size: few
j_call: TRBJ2-1
d_call: TRBD2
cdr3_nt: TGCGCCAGCAGTGACAGCGGGGGGCACTACAATGAGCAGTTCTTC
cdr3_aa: CASSDSGGHYNEQFF

v_call: TRBV7-9
clone_size: many
j_call: TRBJ2-1
d_call: TRBD2
cdr3_nt: TGTGCCAGCAGCTCTTTAAGCGGGGGGGGTTATGAGCAGTTCTTC
cdr3_aa: CASSSLSGGGYEQFF

v_call: TRBV19
clone_size: many
j_call: TRBJ2-7
d_call: NA
cdr3_nt: TGTGCCAGTAGTAATGCGGCCCACGAGCAGTACTTC
cdr3_aa: CASSNAAHEQYF

v_call: TRBV20-1
clone_size: many
j_call: TRBJ2-1
d_call: TRBD2
cdr3_nt: TGCAGTGCTAGTTTACTAGCGGGAGGGAGTGAGCAGTTCTTC
cdr3_aa: CSASLLAGGSEQFF

v_call: TRBV5-1
clone_size: many
j_call: TRBJ1-1
d_call: NA
cdr3_nt: TGCGCCAGCAGCCCCAAGCAGGGCTTGAACACTGAAGCTTTCTTT
cdr3_aa: CASSPKQGLNTEAFF

v_call: TRBV7-9
clone_size: NA
j_call: TRBJ2-2
d_call: NA
cdr3_nt: TGTGCCAGCAGCTTTGGCGGGAAGAACACCGGGGAGCTGTTTTTT
cdr3_aa: CASSFGGKNTGELFF

v_call: TRBV20-1
clone_size: few
j_call: TRBJ2-3
d_call: NA
cdr3_nt: TGCAGTGCTGGAGATTGGGGGAATCAGCCCCAGTATTTT
cdr3_aa: CSAGDWGNQPQYF

v_call: TRBV5-1
clone_size: many
j_call: TRBJ2-1
d_call: TRBD2
cdr3_nt: TGCGCCAGCAGCATGACTAGCCCAGCCTACAATGAGCAGTTCTTC
cdr3_aa: CASSMTSPAYNEQFF

v_call: TRBV6-2/TRBV6-3
clone_size: NA
j_call: TRBJ2-5
d_call: NA
cdr3_nt: TGTGCCAGCAGTTACGCAGCGTACCAAGAGACCCAGTACTTC
cdr3_aa: CASSYAAYQETQYF

v_call: TRBV29-1
clone_size: NA
j_call: TRBJ2-2
d_call: NA
cdr3_nt: TGCAGCGTCGCCCCCGGGACAACCGGGGAGCTGTTTTTT
cdr3_aa: CSVAPGTTGELFF

v_call: TRBV23-1
clone_size: many
j_call: TRBJ2-1
d_call: TRBD2
cdr3_nt: TGCGCCAGCAGTCAATCGCTGTACCTAGCGGGCCCTAATGAGCAGTTCTTC
cdr3_aa: CASSQSLYLAGPNEQFF

v_call: TRBV4-3
clone_size: many
j_call: TRBJ2-4
d_call: NA
cdr3_nt: TGCGCCAGCAGCCAATCTCGACAGATGAGCATTCAGTACTTC
cdr3_aa: CASSQSRQMSIQYF

v_call: TRBV12-3/TRBV12-4
clone_size: many
j_call: TRBJ2-7
d_call: NA
cdr3_nt: TGTGCCAGCAGTTTGGAGGTCGAGCAGTACTTC
cdr3_aa: CASSLEVEQYF

v_call: TRBV18
clone_size: many
j_call: TRBJ1-5
d_call: TRBD1
cdr3_nt: TGTGCCAGCTCACCATCACGGGCGGAGCGGGACAGAACGCGACCTAATAGCAATCAGCCCCAGCATTTT
cdr3_aa: CASSPSRAERDRTRPNSNQPQHF

v_call: TRBV7-2
clone_size: many
j_call: TRBJ2-3
d_call: TRBD2
cdr3_nt: TGTGCCAGCAGCTCCAGCGGGAGGAGCACAGATACGCAGTATTTT
cdr3_aa: CASSSSGRSTDTQYF

v_call: TRBV29-1
clone_size: many
j_call: TRBJ2-2
d_call: NA
cdr3_nt: TGCAGCGTTGAAACCGAACAGATCACCGGGGAGCTGTTTTTT
cdr3_aa: CSVETEQITGELFF

v_call: TRBV7-2
clone_size: many
j_call: TRBJ2-2
d_call: NA
cdr3_nt: TGTGCCAGCAGCTCCGCAGGGGTCGTACGAGGCGGGGAGCTGTTTTTT
cdr3_aa: CASSSAGVVRGGELFF

v_call: TRBV18
clone_size: many
j_call: TRBJ2-5
d_call: NA
cdr3_nt: TGTGCCAGCTCACCCCCCGTGGAGGAGACCCAGTACTTC
cdr3_aa: CASSPPVEETQYF

v_call: TRBV5-1
clone_size: NA
j_call: TRBJ2-7
d_call: NA
cdr3_nt: TGCGCCAGCAGCGTGCCGACAGCTTACGAGCAGTACTTC
cdr3_aa: CASSVPTAYEQYF

v_call: TRBV7-6
clone_size: many
j_call: TRBJ1-2
d_call: NA
cdr3_nt: TGTGCCAGCAGCTCCAACCCGAGGGTCTATGGCTACACCTTC
cdr3_aa: CASSSNPRVYGYTF

v_call: TRBV6-2/TRBV6-3
clone_size: once
j_call: TRBJ2-2
d_call: NA
cdr3_nt: TGTGCCAGCAGTTCGAACACCGAGGAGCTGTTTTTT
cdr3_aa: CASSSNTEELFF

v_call: TRBV11-3
clone_size: many
j_call: TRBJ2-1
d_call: NA
cdr3_nt: TGTGCCAGCAGCTTCTTTGGGGGGAGCTCCTACAATGAGCAGTTCTTC
cdr3_aa: CASSFFGGSSYNEQFF

v_call: TRBV29-1
clone_size: few
j_call: TRBJ1-2
d_call: NA
cdr3_nt: TGCAGCGTTCCCTATGGGACACCCCGAAAGAGGGGCTACACCTTC
cdr3_aa: CSVPYGTPRKRGYTF

v_call: TRBV7-2
clone_size: many
j_call: TRBJ2-7
d_call: NA
cdr3_nt: TGTGCCAGCAGCTTGAGACGGGGTGCCGAGCAGTACTTC
cdr3_aa: CASSLRRGAEQYF

v_call: TRBV10-2
clone_size: NA
j_call: TRBJ2-1
d_call: NA
cdr3_nt: TGCGCCAGCAGCCTCTCGGGATGGTACAATGAGCAGTTCTTC
cdr3_aa: CASSLSGWYNEQFF

v_call: TRBV20-1
clone_size: many
j_call: TRBJ2-5
d_call: NA
cdr3_nt: TGCAGTGCTAGATCAAGGGGGTACCAAGAGACCCAGTACTTC
cdr3_aa: CSARSRGYQETQYF

v_call: TRBV6-1
clone_size: many
j_call: TRBJ2-1
d_call: TRBD1
cdr3_nt: TGTGCCAGCAGTCCTGACCCAGGGGGACACAATGAGCAGTTCTTC
cdr3_aa: CASSPDPGGHNEQFF

v_call: TRBV27
clone_size: few
j_call: TRBJ1-3
d_call: NA
cdr3_nt: TGTGCCAGCAGTGGGCTGGGATACAGCAACACCATATATTTT
cdr3_aa: CASSGLGYSNTIYF

v_call: TRBV11-2
clone_size: many
j_call: TRBJ2-3
d_call: TRBD2
cdr3_nt: TGTGCCAGCAGCTTTCGCGGGAGAGGCACAGATACGCAGTATTTT
cdr3_aa: CASSFRGRGTDTQYF

v_call: TRBV9
clone_size: many
j_call: TRBJ2-3
d_call: TRBD2
cdr3_nt: TGTGCCAGCAGCGTAGAAGGTAGCGGGGGTACAGATACGCAGTATTTT
cdr3_aa: CASSVEGSGGTDTQYF

v_call: TRBV4-1
clone_size: many
j_call: TRBJ1-2
d_call: NA
cdr3_nt: TGTGCCAGCAGCCAAGTAACAGACTATGGCTACACCTTC
cdr3_aa: CASSQVTDYGYTF

v_call: TRBV29-1
clone_size: many
j_call: TRBJ2-4
d_call: TRBD1
cdr3_nt: TGCAGCGTTGATCCGGGACAGCATCTTCGCCAGTTGTCCAAAAACATTCAGTACTTC
cdr3_aa: CSVDPGQHLRQLSKNIQYF

v_call: TRBV5-5
clone_size: many
j_call: TRBJ1-1
d_call: NA
cdr3_nt: TGTGCCAGCAGCTTGGTTCCCCAGGATGAAGCTTTCTTT
cdr3_aa: CASSLVPQDEAFF

v_call: TRBV7-9
clone_size: many
j_call: TRBJ2-2
d_call: NA
cdr3_nt: TGTGCCAGCAGCCTTCCAGGAGGGAACGCCGGGGAGCTGTTTTTT
cdr3_aa: CASSLPGGNAGELFF

v_call: TRBV7-2
clone_size: many
j_call: TRBJ1-2
d_call: NA
cdr3_nt: TGTGCCAGCAGCTTAGTCAAGTGGGCCGGTGGCTATGGCTACACCTTC
cdr3_aa: CASSLVKWAGGYGYTF

v_call: TRBV27
clone_size: many
j_call: TRBJ2-3
d_call: TRBD1
cdr3_nt: TGTGCCAGCAGTTGGGGACAGGGCGACACAGATACGCAGTATTTT
cdr3_aa: CASSWGQGDTDTQYF

v_call: TRBV10-3
clone_size: many
j_call: TRBJ1-4
d_call: TRBD1
cdr3_nt: TGTGCCATCAGAAGCGACAGGGATTATGAAAAACTGTTTTTT
cdr3_aa: CAIRSDRDYEKLFF

v_call: TRBV20-1
clone_size: few
j_call: TRBJ2-1
d_call: TRBD1
cdr3_nt: TGCAGTGCTAGAGACAGGACAGGGGGAGAGCAGTTCTTC
cdr3_aa: CSARDRTGGEQFF

v_call: TRBV6-5
clone_size: many
j_call: TRBJ1-2
d_call: TRBD1
cdr3_nt: TGTGCCAGCAGTTACTCCTGGGGACAGCTTAACTATGGCTACACCTTC
cdr3_aa: CASSYSWGQLNYGYTF

v_call: TRBV30
clone_size: few
j_call: TRBJ2-2
d_call: TRBD2
cdr3_nt: TGTGCCTGGAGTACTAGCGGGTGGACCGGGGAGCTGTTTTTT
cdr3_aa: CAWSTSGWTGELFF

v_call: TRBV11-3
clone_size: many
j_call: TRBJ2-6
d_call: NA
cdr3_nt: TGTGCCAGCAGCTTCGGATTAATCGGGGCCAACGTCCTGACTTTC
cdr3_aa: CASSFGLIGANVLTF